This T cell receptor (beta chain) stems from a study of cytomegalovirus exposure and HLA in healthy donors. Study-wide results and caveats: CMV serostatus stood as the only immune exposure information on hand. It was reported that the classifier diagnosed cytomegalovirus status with high specificity and sensitivity in both the original and validation cohorts. The study put 150 or so TCR beta chains on its list as cytomegalovirus-associated. In vitro confirmation showed a few CMV-associated chains to be CMV antigen specific.

Primers for the PCR totalled 60 Vbeta and 13 Jbeta. TCRdb's copy holds only in-frame clones and misses some; the assay was immunoSEQ multiplex PCR. The table lists some 150,000 clones, roughly 79% of them singletons. A word on this clone: Its target is unknown.

Per germline, CDR1 SGHVS and CDR2 FQNEAQ. The CDR3 contains 12 residues. Trimming stripped 2 bases from V and 4 bases from J, with 6 bases between. Source material: PBMCs. The sequence was obtained from a woman between 18 and 29 years old in good health and CMV-seropositive. J is TRBJ2-7 and V is TRBV7-8; D gene uncertain. The CDR3 spells CASSLNRYEQYF. The CDR3 DNA is TGTGCCAGCAGCTTAAATCGGTACGAGCAGTACTTC.